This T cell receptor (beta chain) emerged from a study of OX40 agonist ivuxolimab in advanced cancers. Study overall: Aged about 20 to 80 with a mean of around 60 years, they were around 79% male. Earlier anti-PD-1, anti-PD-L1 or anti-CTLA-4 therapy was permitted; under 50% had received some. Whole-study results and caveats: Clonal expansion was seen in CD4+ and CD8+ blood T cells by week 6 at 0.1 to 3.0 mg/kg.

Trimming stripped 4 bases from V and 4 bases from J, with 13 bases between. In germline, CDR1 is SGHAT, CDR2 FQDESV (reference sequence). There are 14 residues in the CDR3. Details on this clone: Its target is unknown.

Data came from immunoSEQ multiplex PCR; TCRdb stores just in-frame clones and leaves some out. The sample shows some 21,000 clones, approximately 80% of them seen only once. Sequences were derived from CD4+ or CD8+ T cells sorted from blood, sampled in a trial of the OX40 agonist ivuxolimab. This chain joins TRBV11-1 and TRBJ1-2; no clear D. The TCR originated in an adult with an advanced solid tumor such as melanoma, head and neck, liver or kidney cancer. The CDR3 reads CASSSSSAAYGYTF. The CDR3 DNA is TGTGCCAGCAGCTCCTCATCGGCCGCCTATGGCTACACCTTC.